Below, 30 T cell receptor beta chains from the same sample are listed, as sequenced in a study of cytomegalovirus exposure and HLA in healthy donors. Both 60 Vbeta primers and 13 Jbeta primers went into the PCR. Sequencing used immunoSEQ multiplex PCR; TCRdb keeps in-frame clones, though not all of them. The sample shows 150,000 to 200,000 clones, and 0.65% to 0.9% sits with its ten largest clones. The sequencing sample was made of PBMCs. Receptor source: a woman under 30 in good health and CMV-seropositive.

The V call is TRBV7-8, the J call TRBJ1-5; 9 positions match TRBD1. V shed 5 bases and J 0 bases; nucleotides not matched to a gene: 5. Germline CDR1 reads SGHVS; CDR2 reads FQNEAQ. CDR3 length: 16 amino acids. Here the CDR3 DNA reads TGTGCCAGCAGCCGGACAGGGGACTATAGCAATCAGCCCCAGCATTTT. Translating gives CASSRTGDYSNQPQHF.

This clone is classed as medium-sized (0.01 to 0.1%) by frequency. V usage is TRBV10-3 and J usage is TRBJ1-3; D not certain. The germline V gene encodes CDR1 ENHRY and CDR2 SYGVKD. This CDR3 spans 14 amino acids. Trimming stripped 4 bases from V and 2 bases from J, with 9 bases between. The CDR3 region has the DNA TGTGCCATCAGTGTTCCCACTCCTGGAAACACCATATATTTT. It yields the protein CAISVPTPGNTIYF.

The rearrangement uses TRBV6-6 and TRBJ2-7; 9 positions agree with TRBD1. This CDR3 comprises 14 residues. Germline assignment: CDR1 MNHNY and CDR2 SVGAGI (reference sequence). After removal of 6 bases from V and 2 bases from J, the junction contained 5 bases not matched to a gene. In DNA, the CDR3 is TGTGCCAGCAGCCCCCGACAGGGGGCCTACGAGCAGTACTTC. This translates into CASSPRQGAYEQYF.

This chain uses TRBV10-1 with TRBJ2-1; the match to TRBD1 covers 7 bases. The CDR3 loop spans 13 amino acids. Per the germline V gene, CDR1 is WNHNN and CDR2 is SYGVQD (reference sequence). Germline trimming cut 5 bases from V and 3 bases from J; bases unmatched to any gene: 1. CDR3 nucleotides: TGCGCCAGCAGTACAGGGGTCTACAATGAGCAGTTCTTC. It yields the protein CASSTGVYNEQFF.

CDR3 residues: CASSYGLSGANVLTF. CDR3 in DNA: TGTGCCAGCAGTTACGGCCTTTCTGGGGCCAACGTCCTGACTTTC. V usage is TRBV6-5 and J usage is TRBJ2-6; no reliable D call. CDR3 size: 15 residues. Germline V gene data show CDR1 as MNHEY and CDR2 as SVGAGI. The germline V and J ends were trimmed by 2 bases and 1 base, with 6 bases remaining between them.

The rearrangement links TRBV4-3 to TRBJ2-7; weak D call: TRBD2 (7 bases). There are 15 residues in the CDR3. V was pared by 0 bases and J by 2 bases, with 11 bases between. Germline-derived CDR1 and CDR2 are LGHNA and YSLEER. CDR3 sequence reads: CASSQDRGGAYEQYF. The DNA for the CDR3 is TGCGCCAGCAGCCAAGACCGAGGGGGGGCCTACGAGCAGTACTTC.

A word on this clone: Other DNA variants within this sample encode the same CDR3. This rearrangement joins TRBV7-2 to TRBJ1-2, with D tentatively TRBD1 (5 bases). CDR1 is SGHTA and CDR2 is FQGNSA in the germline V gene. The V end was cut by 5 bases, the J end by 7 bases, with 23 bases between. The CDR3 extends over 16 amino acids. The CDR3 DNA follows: TGTGCCAGCAGCCCCGGGGGGTCCGGAGGGATCCGTGGCTACACCTTC. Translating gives CASSPGGSGGIRGYTF.

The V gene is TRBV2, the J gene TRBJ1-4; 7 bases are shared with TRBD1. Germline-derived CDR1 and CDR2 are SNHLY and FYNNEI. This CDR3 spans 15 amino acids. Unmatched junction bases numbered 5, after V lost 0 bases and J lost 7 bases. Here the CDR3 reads CASSEAGGDSEKLFF. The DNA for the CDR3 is TGTGCCAGCAGTGAAGCAGGGGGCGATTCTGAAAAACTGTTTTTT.

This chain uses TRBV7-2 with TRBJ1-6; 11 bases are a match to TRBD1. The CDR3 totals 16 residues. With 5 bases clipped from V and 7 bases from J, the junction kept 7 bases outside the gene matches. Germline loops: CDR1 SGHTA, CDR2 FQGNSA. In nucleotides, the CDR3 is TGTGCCAGCAGCCCACTTGGGACAGGGGGGAATTCACCCCTCCACTTT. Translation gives CASSPLGTGGNSPLHF. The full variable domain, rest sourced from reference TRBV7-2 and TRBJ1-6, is GAGVSQSPSNKVTEKGKDVELRCDPISGHTALYWYRQSLGQGLEFLIYFQGNSAPDKSGLPSDRFSAERTGGSVSTLTIQRTQQEDSAVYLCASSPLGTGGNSPLHFGNGTRLTVT.

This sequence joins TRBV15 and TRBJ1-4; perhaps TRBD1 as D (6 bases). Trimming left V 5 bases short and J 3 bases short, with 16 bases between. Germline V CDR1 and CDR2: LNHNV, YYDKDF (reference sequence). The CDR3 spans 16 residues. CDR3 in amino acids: CATSAAGGRANEKLFF. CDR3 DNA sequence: TGTGCCACCAGCGCGGCGGGGGGCAGGGCTAATGAAAAACTGTTTTTT.

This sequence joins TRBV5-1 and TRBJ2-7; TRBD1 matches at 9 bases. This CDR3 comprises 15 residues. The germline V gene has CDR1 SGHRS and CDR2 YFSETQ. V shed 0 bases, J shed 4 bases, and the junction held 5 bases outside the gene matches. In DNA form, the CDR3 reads TGCGCCAGCAGCTTGGAGGGACAGGGCAAATACGAGCAGTACTTC. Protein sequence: CASSLEGQGKYEQYF. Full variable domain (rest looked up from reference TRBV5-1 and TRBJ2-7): KAGVTQTPRYLIKTRGQQVTLSCSPISGHRSVSWYQQTPGQGLQFLFEYFSETQRNKGNFPGRFSGRQFSNSRSEMNVSTLELGDSALYLCASSLEGQGKYEQYFGPGTRLTVT.

The CDR3 protein is CASSSPDRSSYEQYF. The CDR3 DNA reads TGTGCCAGCAGCTCCCCCGACAGAAGCTCCTACGAGCAGTACTTC. The chain joins TRBV7-2 to TRBJ2-7, with TRBD1 as a possible D gene (5 bases). The CDR3 covers 15 residues. Germline-derived CDR1 and CDR2 are SGHTA and FQGNSA. The ends were cut back, 4 bases at V and 0 bases at J, with 13 bases in the middle.

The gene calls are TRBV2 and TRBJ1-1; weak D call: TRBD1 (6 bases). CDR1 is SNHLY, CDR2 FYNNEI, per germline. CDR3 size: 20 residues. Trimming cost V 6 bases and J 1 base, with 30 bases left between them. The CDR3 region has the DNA TGTGCCAGCAGGCCCCGGGAGGGGGACCTAGCTAAGCCCCAGAACACTGAAGCTTTCTTT. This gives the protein CASRPREGDLAKPQNTEAFF. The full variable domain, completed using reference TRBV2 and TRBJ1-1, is EPEVTQTPSHQVTQMGQEVILRCVPISNHLYFYWYRQILGQKVEFLVSFYNNEISEKSEIFDDQFSVERPDGSNFTLKIRSTKLEDSAMYFCASRPREGDLAKPQNTEAFFGQGTRLTVV.

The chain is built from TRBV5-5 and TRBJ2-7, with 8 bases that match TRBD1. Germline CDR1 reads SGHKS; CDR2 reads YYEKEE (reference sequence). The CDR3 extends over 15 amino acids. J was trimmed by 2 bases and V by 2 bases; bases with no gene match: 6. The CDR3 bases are TGTGCCAGCAGCTTCCGGGACAGGCCCGCCTACGAGCAGTACTTC. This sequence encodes CASSFRDRPAYEQYF.

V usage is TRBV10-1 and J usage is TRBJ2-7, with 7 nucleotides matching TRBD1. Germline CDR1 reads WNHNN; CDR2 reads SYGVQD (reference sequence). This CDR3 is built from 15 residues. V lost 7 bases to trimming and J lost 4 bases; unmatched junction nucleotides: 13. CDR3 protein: CASIGQAGPLYEQYF. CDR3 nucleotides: TGCGCCAGCATTGGACAGGCGGGCCCTTTATACGAGCAGTACTTC.

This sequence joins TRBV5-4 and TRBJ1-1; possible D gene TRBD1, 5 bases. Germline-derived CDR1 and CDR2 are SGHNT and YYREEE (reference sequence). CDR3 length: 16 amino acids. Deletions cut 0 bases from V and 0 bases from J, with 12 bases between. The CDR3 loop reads CASSLGEGPLNTEAFF. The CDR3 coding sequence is TGTGCCAGCAGCTTGGGGGAGGGACCCCTGAACACTGAAGCTTTCTTT. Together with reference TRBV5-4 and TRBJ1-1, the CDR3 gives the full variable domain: ETGVTQSPTHLIKTRGQQVTLRCSSQSGHNTVSWYQQALGQGPQFIFQYYREEENGRGNFPPRFSGLQFPNYSSELNVNALELDDSALYLCASSLGEGPLNTEAFFGQGTRLTVV.

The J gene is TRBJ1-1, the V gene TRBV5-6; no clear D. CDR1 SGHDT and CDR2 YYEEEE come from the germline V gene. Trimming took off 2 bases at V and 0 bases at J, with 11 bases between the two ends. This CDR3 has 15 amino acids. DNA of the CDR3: TGTGCCAGCAGCTTCTACCCTACCGTGAACACTGAAGCTTTCTTT. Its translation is CASSFYPTVNTEAFF.

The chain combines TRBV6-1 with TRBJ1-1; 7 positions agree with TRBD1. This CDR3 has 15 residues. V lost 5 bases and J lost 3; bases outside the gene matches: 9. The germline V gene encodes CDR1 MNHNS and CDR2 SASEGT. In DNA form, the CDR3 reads TGTGCCAGCAGTCTCTCGGGGACAGAATACACTGAAGCTTTCTTT. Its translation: CASSLSGTEYTEAFF.

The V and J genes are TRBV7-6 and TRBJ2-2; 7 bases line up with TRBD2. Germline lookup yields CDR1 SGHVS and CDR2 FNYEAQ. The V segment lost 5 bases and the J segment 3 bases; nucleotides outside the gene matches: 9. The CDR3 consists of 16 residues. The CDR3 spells CASSQLALGDTGELFF. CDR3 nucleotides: TGTGCCAGCAGCCAACTAGCGCTCGGGGACACCGGGGAGCTGTTTTTT.

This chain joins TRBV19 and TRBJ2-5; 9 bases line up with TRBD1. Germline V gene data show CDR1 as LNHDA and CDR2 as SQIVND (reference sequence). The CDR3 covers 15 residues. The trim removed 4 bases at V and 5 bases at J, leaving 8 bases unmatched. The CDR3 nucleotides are TGTGCCAGTAGTACCGGGACAGGGAGCGAGGAGACCCAGTACTTC. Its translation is CASSTGTGSEETQYF. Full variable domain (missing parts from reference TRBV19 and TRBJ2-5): DGGITQSPKYLFRKEGQNVTLSCEQNLNHDAMYWYRQDPGQGLRLIYYSQIVNDFQKGDIAEGYSVSREKKESFPLTVTSAQKNPTAFYLCASSTGTGSEETQYFGPGTRLLVL.

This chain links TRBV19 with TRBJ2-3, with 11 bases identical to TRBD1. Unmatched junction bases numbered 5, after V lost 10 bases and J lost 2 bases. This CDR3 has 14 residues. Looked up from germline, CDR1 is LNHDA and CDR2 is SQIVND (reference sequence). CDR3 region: CATSGQGDTDTQYF. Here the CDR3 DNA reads TGTGCCACCTCGGGACAGGGGGACACAGATACGCAGTATTTT.

The chain's CDR3 is CASTTDRSHNEQFF. CDR3 nucleotide sequence: TGTGCCAGCACCACGGACAGGTCCCACAATGAGCAGTTCTTC. The chain employs TRBV6-1 and TRBJ2-1, with 7 bases matching TRBD1. The germline V gene has CDR1 MNHNS and CDR2 SASEGT. This CDR3 is built from 14 residues. The V and J ends lost 7 bases and 5 bases, in that order; junction bases with no gene match: 8.

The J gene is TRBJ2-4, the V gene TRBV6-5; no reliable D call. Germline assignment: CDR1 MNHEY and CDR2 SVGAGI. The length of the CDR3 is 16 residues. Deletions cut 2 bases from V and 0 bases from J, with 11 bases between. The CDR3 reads CASSYDRVLAKNIQYF. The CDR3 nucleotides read TGTGCCAGCAGTTACGATCGGGTCCTAGCCAAAAACATTCAGTACTTC.

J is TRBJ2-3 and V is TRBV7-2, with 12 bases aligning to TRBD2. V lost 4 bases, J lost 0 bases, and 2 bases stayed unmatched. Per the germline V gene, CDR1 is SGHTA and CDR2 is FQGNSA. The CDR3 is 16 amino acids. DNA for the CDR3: TGTGCCAGCAGCTACGGACTAGCGGGGAGCACAGATACGCAGTATTTT. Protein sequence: CASSYGLAGSTDTQYF.

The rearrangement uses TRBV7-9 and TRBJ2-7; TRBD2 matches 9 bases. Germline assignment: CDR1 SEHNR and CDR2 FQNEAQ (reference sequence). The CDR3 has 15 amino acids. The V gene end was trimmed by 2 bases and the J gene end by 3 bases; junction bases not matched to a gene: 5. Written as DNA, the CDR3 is TGTGCCAGCAGCTTAAAGGGCGGGGGGGACTACGAGCAGTACTTC. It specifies CASSLKGGGDYEQYF.

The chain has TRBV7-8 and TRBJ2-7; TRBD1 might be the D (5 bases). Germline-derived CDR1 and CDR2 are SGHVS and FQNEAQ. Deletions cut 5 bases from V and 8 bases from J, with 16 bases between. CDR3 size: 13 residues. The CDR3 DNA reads TGTGCCAGCAGCGCACAGATGGACACCCAGCAGTACTTC. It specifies CASSAQMDTQQYF.

CDR3 DNA: TGTGCCAGCAAACGACTAGCGGGATACAATGAGCAGTTCTTC. It codes for CASKRLAGYNEQFF. This chain connects TRBV18 to TRBJ2-1; the match to TRBD2 covers 11 bases. CDR1 KGHSH and CDR2 LQKENI come from the germline V gene. The trim removed 8 bases at V and 4 bases at J, leaving 4 bases unmatched. The CDR3 extends over 14 amino acids.

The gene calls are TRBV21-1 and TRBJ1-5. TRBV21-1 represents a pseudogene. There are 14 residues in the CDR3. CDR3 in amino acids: CASSRRAPLQPQHF. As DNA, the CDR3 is TGTGCCAGCAGCCGCCGAGCCCCTCTACAGCCCCAGCATTTT.

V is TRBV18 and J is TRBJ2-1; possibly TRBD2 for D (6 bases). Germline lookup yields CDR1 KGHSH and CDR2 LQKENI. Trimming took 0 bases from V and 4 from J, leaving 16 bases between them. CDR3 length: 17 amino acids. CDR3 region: CASSPPYRGRAYNEQFF. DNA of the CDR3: TGTGCCAGCTCACCACCGTATCGGGGGAGAGCGTACAATGAGCAGTTCTTC.

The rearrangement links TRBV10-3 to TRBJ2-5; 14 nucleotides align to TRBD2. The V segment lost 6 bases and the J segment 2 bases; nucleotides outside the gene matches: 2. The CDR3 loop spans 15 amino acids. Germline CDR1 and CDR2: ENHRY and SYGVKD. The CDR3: CAIRGTSGGQETQYF. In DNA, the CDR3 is TGTGCCATCAGAGGGACTAGCGGGGGTCAAGAGACCCAGTACTTC.